This TCR beta chain was sequenced for a study of human T cells and chemical hapten exposure. About the study: On around 2 cm by around 2 cm of upper inner arm skin, sensitization was performed with 2% DPC. The study lasted 20 to 25 weeks, and patients were dosed weekly with diphenylcyclopropenone on the scalp throughout.

The germline V gene has CDR1 MNHEY and CDR2 SMNVEV (reference sequence). This CDR3 spans 13 amino acids. Trimming pared 6 bases from V and 5 bases from J, leaving 8 bases between. The time point was: patch test 3, about 24 weeks after DPC sensitization. Treatment: therapeutic diphenylcyclopropenone sensitization with weekly scalp DPC. Patches went on only after blood had been drawn each time. TCRdb reprocessed the RACE reads with MiXCR, giving one entry per CDR3 protein. Here the sample spans tens of thousands of distinct CDR3 sequences, around 12% being singletons. This clonotype was seen ten or more times.

The chain carries TRBV27 and TRBJ1-6; D uncertain. The sequence derives from a man in his thirties or forties with alopecia areata. Some clones in this sample may be carry-over from other donors' samples. Sample: whole blood, taken in connection with sensitization to the hapten diphenylcyclopropenone (DPC). The CDR3 nucleotides are TGTGCCAGCAGGACGGTGGATAATTCACCCCTCCACTTT. This gives the protein CASRTVDNSPLHF.